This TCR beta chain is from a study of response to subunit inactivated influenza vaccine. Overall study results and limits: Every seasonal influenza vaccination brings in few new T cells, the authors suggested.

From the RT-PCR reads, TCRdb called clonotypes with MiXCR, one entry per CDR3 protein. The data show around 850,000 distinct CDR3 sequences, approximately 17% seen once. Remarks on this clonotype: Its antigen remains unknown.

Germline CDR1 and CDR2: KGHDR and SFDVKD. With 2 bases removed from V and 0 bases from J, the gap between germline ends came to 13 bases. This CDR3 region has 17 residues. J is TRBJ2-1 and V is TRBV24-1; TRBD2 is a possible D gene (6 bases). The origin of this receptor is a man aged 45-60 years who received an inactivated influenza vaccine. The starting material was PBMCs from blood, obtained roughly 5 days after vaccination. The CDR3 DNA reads TGTGCCACCAGTGATTCAGCTAGCGAGATCTCCTACAATGAGCAGTTCTTC. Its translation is CATSDSASEISYNEQFF.